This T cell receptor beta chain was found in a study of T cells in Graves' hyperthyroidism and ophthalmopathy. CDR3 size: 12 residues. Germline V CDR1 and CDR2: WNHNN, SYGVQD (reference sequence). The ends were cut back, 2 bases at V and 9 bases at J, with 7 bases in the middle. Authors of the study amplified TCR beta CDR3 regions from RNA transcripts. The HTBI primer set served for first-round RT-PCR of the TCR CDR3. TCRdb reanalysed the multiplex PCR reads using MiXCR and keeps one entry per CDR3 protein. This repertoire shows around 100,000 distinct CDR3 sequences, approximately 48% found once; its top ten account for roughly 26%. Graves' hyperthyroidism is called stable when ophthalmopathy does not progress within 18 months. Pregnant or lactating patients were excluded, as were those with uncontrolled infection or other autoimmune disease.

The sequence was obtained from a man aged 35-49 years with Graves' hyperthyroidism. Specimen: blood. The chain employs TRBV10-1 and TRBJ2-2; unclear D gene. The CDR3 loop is CASSESLRELFF. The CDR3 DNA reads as TGCGCCAGCAGTGAGAGTTTGCGGGAGCTGTTTTTT.